Each of the 11 T cell receptor beta chains below was sequenced from the same sample in a study of blood T cell repertoires in COVID-19. Sequenced by immunoSEQ multiplex PCR; TCRdb stores in-frame clones only, minus some. Among approximately 400,000 clones listed, roughly four fifths were seen once. Sequenced input: PBMCs or T cells enriched from blood (not recorded which). These TCRs come from a woman in her forties or fifties who had recovered from COVID-19.

The chain uses TRBV12-3 or TRBV12-4 and TRBJ1-2; D may be TRBD1 (6 bases). The CDR3 consists of 13 residues. V was shortened by 5 bases and J by 4 bases, with 11 bases between the two germline ends. The CDR3 loop is CASSPGHPYGYTF. In DNA, the CDR3 is TGTGCCAGCAGTCCGGGACATCCCTATGGCTACACCTTC.

The V call is TRBV19, the J call TRBJ1-1; D not certain. The CDR3 loop spans 13 amino acids. Germline CDR1 LNHDA, CDR2 SQIVND (reference sequence). The V end was cut by 4 bases, the J end by 1 base, with 7 bases between. The CDR3 loop reads CASSNEGNTEAFF. In DNA form, the CDR3 reads TGTGCCAGTAGTAACGAGGGGAACACTGAAGCTTTCTTT.

This chain joins TRBV19 and TRBJ1-2, with TRBD1 matching over 8 bases. Germline lookup yields CDR1 LNHDA and CDR2 SQIVND (reference sequence). The length of the CDR3 is 17 residues. Trimming removed 3 bases from V and 5 bases from J; junction bases left unmatched: 14. The CDR3 DNA sequence: TGTGCCAGTAGTATTGGGGGCAGGGGGCGATTTGCGTATGGCTACACCTTC. Amino acids: CASSIGGRGRFAYGYTF. Full variable domain (missing parts from reference TRBV19 and TRBJ1-2): DGGITQSPKYLFRKEGQNVTLSCEQNLNHDAMYWYRQDPGQGLRLIYYSQIVNDFQKGDIAEGYSVSREKKESFPLTVTSAQKNPTAFYLCASSIGGRGRFAYGYTFGSGTRLTVV.

The J gene is TRBJ1-1, the V gene TRBV30; unclear D gene. The CDR3 runs to 15 residues. Germline V gene data show CDR1 as GTSNPN and CDR2 as SVGIG (reference sequence). Trimming shortened V by 2 bases and J by 0 bases, and 13 bases separated the two germline ends. The CDR3 DNA is TGTGCCTGGAGTCCCAACAGAAACATGAACACTGAAGCTTTCTTT. It specifies CAWSPNRNMNTEAFF.

The CDR3 spells CAMPWTGGTNEKLFF. CDR3 DNA sequence: TGTGCCATGCCCTGGACGGGGGGCACTAATGAAAAACTGTTTTTT. The V gene is TRBV19, the J gene TRBJ1-4; weak D call: TRBD1 (6 bases). CDR1 is LNHDA and CDR2 is SQIVND in the germline V gene (reference sequence). V lost 10 bases, J lost 2 bases, and 17 bases lay in between. CDR3 length equals 15 residues.

This sequence joins TRBV6-5 and TRBJ1-2; 8 bases agree with TRBD1. Germline CDR1 and CDR2: MNHEY and SVGAGI. The CDR3 loop spans 12 amino acids. The V segment lost 8 bases and the J segment 4 bases; nucleotides outside the gene matches: 3. This CDR3 is CASRDRPYGYTF. The CDR3, as DNA: TGTGCCAGCCGGGACAGGCCCTATGGCTACACCTTC.

V and J are TRBV14 and TRBJ1-1, with TRBD1 identical over 7 bases. In germline, CDR1 is SGHDN, CDR2 FVKESK. Unmatched junction bases numbered 13, after V lost 3 bases and J lost 0 bases. The CDR3 consists of 18 residues. The chain's CDR3 is CASSHLPGTERMNTEAFF. The CDR3 DNA reads TGTGCCAGCAGCCACTTACCGGGGACAGAACGCATGAACACTGAAGCTTTCTTT.

This clone was counted once. At the DNA level, this CDR3 is encoded by other sequences in the same sample as well. The rearrangement joins TRBV19 to TRBJ2-1, with TRBD2 matching over 11 bases. Per the germline V gene, CDR1 is LNHDA and CDR2 is SQIVND (reference sequence). This CDR3 has 13 amino acids. J gave up 3 bases and V 8 bases, and 0 bases lay outside the gene matches. The CDR3 here is CASGTSGYNEQFF. Written as DNA, the CDR3 is TGTGCCAGTGGGACTAGCGGCTACAATGAGCAGTTCTTC. Variable domain in full (rest from reference TRBV19 and TRBJ2-1): DGGITQSPKYLFRKEGQNVTLSCEQNLNHDAMYWYRQDPGQGLRLIYYSQIVNDFQKGDIAEGYSVSREKKESFPLTVTSAQKNPTAFYLCASGTSGYNEQFFGPGTRLTVL.

CDR3 coding DNA: TGTGCCAGCAGCCAAGGGGGCCAGGCAACCGGGGAGCTGTTTTTT. Its protein is CASSQGGQATGELFF. This chain links TRBV14 with TRBJ2-2, with D perhaps TRBD1 (5 bases). This CDR3 spans 15 amino acids. In germline, CDR1 is SGHDN, CDR2 FVKESK. V lost 1 base and J lost 5, with 11 bases in between.

This chain uses TRBV4-2 with TRBJ2-1; perhaps TRBD1 as D (6 bases). CDR3 length: 15 amino acids. V was trimmed by 0 bases and J by 6 bases, leaving 12 bases between them. CDR1 and CDR2 (germline): LGHNA, YNFKEQ. The CDR3 sequence is CASSQETGLVNEQFF. CDR3 nucleotides: TGTGCCAGCAGCCAAGAAACAGGGCTAGTCAATGAGCAGTTCTTC.

V and J are TRBV18 and TRBJ1-1, with a possible D match to TRBD1 (5 bases). V was clipped by 7 bases and J by 2 bases, with 11 bases between them. Germline V gives CDR1 KGHSH, CDR2 LQKENI. The CDR3 totals 13 residues. The CDR3 nucleotides read TGTGCCAGCTTGCGGGACGGAAACACTGAAGCTTTCTTT. Its protein is CASLRDGNTEAFF.